The table lists the clone carrying this TCR beta chain with many counts. Its target is unknown. This entry comes from a study of T cell repertoires in cytomegalovirus infection. Study in general: Carrying CMV and the relevant HLA type showed in public TCR beta signatures.

Germline V gene lookup returns CDR1 MGHRA and CDR2 YSYEKL. Trimming removed 1 base at V and 4 bases at J, with 4 bases between. The CDR3 contains 12 residues. A single record per CDR3 protein comes from TCRdb applying MiXCR to the reads. The data hold about 300,000 distinct CDR3 sequences, with around 9.1% observed a single time. Whole-study findings and limits: Clonotype analysis showed dominance of the ex vivo response by HLA-C-restricted CMV-specific TCR beta clonotypes.

The chain couples TRBV4-1 to TRBJ2-5, with D unclear. The receptor's source is a human donor in good health (CMV status not recorded). Some clones in this sample may be carry-over from other donors' samples. Material for sequencing was PBMCs. The CDR3 DNA reads as TGCGCCAGCAGCCAAGGCGCAGAGACCCAGTACTTC. Amino acid sequence: CASSQGAETQYF.